Below, 27 T cell receptor beta chains from the same sample are listed, as sequenced in a study of cytomegalovirus exposure and HLA in healthy donors. The PCR made use of 60 Vbeta and 13 Jbeta primers. Some clones are missing from TCRdb's copy, which holds only in-frame ones; the method was immunoSEQ multiplex PCR. The sample lists some 40,000 clones, around 53% occurring once. Sequencing was carried out using PBMCs. Receptors were obtained from a woman aged 35 to 49 in good health and CMV-seropositive.

The chain combines TRBV28 with TRBJ1-1, with D uncertain. The CDR3 is 13 amino acids. The germline gives CDR1 MDHEN, CDR2 SYDVKM. Trimming pared 1 base from V and 2 bases from J, leaving 5 bases between. CDR3 sequence reads: CASSLLSNTEAFF. The DNA of the CDR3 is TGTGCCAGCAGTTTATTATCCAACACTGAAGCTTTCTTT.

This sequence joins TRBV5-6 and TRBJ2-7; TRBD1 aligns across 7 bases. This CDR3 is 14 amino acids long. Germline CDR1 and CDR2: SGHDT and YYEEEE. Losses at the gene ends were 3 bases for V and 2 bases for J; bases not matched to a gene: 5. The CDR3 DNA reads TGTGCCAGCAGCTCGGGACAGTTTCCCTACGAGCAGTACTTC. This gives the protein CASSSGQFPYEQYF. Filled out from reference TRBV5-6 and TRBJ2-7, the complete variable domain reads DAGVTQSPTHLIKTRGQQVTLRCSPKSGHDTVSWYQQALGQGPQFIFQYYEEEERQRGNFPDRFSGHQFPNYSSELNVNALLLGDSALYLCASSSGQFPYEQYFGPGTRLTVT.

This sequence joins TRBV10-3 and TRBJ1-3; no firm D call. The CDR3 runs 11 residues. Germline loops: CDR1 ENHRY, CDR2 SYGVKD. V lost 4 bases and J lost 8, with 6 bases in between. The CDR3 DNA reads as TGTGCCATCAGTGGAGGAGACACCATATATTTT. Its protein is CAISGGDTIYF.

V gene TRBV2 combines with J gene TRBJ2-4, with unresolved D. The V and J ends lost 5 bases and 8 bases respectively, with 10 bases between them. CDR1 and CDR2 from the germline V gene are SNHLY and FYNNEI. This CDR3 is 12 amino acids long. This CDR3 reads CASSYEVDIQYF. CDR3 sequence (DNA): TGTGCCAGCAGTTATGAGGTTGACATTCAGTACTTC.

This clone was recorded only once. This rearrangement joins TRBV6-1 to TRBJ1-1; D possibly corresponds to TRBD1 (5 bases). The CDR3 has 14 amino acids. Deletions cut 1 base from V and 7 bases from J, with 13 bases between. Germline CDR1 is MNHNS and CDR2 is SASEGT. Here the CDR3 DNA reads TGTGCCAGCAGTGAAGACACTACGGGGGGTGAAGCTTTCTTT. The encoded protein is CASSEDTTGGEAFF.

The J gene is TRBJ1-2, the V gene TRBV25-1, with TRBD1 identical over 7 bases. CDR3 length: 16 amino acids. Germline CDR1 is MGHDK and CDR2 is SYGVNS. V lost 6 bases, J lost 6 bases, and 16 bases stayed unmatched. DNA of the CDR3: TGTGCCAGCAGCGGACAGGCCCAAATTAGGTCGGATGGCTACACCTTC. It encodes CASSGQAQIRSDGYTF.

The chain has TRBV9 and TRBJ2-1, with 11 bases lining up with TRBD2. Germline CDR1 is SGDLS and CDR2 is YYNGEE. The junction had 6 bases not matched to a gene; V was cut back by 4 bases and J by 3 bases. The CDR3 has 16 residues. The chain's CDR3 is CASSTLAGGHYNEQFF. For the CDR3, the DNA is TGTGCCAGCAGCACCCTAGCGGGGGGCCACTACAATGAGCAGTTCTTC.

The CDR3, as DNA: TGTGCCAGCAGCTTCCGAGGAGCTGGAAACACCATATATTTT. This sequence encodes CASSFRGAGNTIYF. The chain links TRBV5-4 to TRBJ1-3; D gene unclear. The V gene lost 2 bases and the J gene lost 2 bases, with 8 bases spanning the gap. The length of the CDR3 is 14 residues. CDR1 SGHNT and CDR2 YYREEE come from the germline V gene (reference sequence).

The chain joins TRBV30 to TRBJ1-1; tentatively, D is TRBD1 (6 bases). Trimming pared 4 bases from V and 4 bases from J, leaving 10 bases between. This CDR3 contains 12 residues. Germline-derived CDR1 and CDR2 are GTSNPN and SVGIG (reference sequence). Here the CDR3 reads CAWTGEGTEAFF. In DNA form, the CDR3 reads TGTGCCTGGACAGGGGAGGGCACTGAAGCTTTCTTT.

The chain carries TRBV5-4 and TRBJ2-7; 10 bases are shared with TRBD2. The germline V gene has CDR1 SGHNT and CDR2 YYREEE (reference sequence). CDR3 length equals 12 residues. V dropped 9 bases and J dropped 3; count of bases not matched to a gene: 3. In DNA form, the CDR3 reads TGTGCCACCTCTAGCGGGAGCTACGAGCAGTACTTC. Residues: CATSSGSYEQYF.

This clone came up a few times. The chain combines TRBV7-9 with TRBJ1-1, with D possibly matching TRBD1 (6 bases). The CDR3 is made up of 16 amino acids. Trimming left V 0 bases short and J 4 bases short, with 15 bases between. Germline CDR1 reads SEHNR; CDR2 reads FQNEAQ (reference sequence). CDR3 nucleotide sequence: TGTGCCAGCAGCTTAGCGGGACACAATGGCGGCACTGAAGCTTTCTTT. Its translation: CASSLAGHNGGTEAFF.

The rearrangement joins TRBV5-1 to TRBJ2-1, with TRBD2 matching over 7 bases. Germline V lookup: CDR1 SGHRS, CDR2 YFSETQ. With V trimmed by 0 bases and J by 5 bases, 2 bases remained unmatched. CDR3 length: 14 amino acids. In DNA, the CDR3 is TGCGCCAGCAGCTTGGTGGGGGGGAACAATGAGCAGTTCTTC. It translates to CASSLVGGNNEQFF.

V is TRBV28 and J is TRBJ1-6; D might be TRBD1 (6 bases). The V gene lost 8 bases and the J gene lost 8 bases, with 13 bases spanning the gap. The length of the CDR3 is 13 residues. Germline CDR1 is MDHEN and CDR2 is SYDVKM. The chain's CDR3 is CASRVGADSPLHF. CDR3 coding DNA: TGTGCCAGCCGAGTGGGGGCGGATTCACCCCTCCACTTT.

V usage is TRBV4-1 and J usage is TRBJ2-5; the match to TRBD2 covers 13 bases. This CDR3 contains 17 residues. With 0 bases clipped from V and 5 bases from J, the junction kept 6 bases outside the gene matches. Per the germline V gene, CDR1 is MGHRA and CDR2 is YSYEKL. CDR3 loop: CASSQEDGTSGAETQYF. CDR3 in DNA: TGCGCCAGCAGCCAAGAGGACGGGACTAGCGGGGCGGAGACCCAGTACTTC.

The rearrangement links TRBV7-9 to TRBJ2-5, with D hard to call. The germline V gene has CDR1 SEHNR and CDR2 FQNEAQ (reference sequence). V lost 7 bases to trimming and J lost 5 bases, with 8 bases between them. This CDR3 comprises 11 residues. The CDR3: CASTHRETQYF. The CDR3 coding sequence is TGTGCCAGCACCCACCGGGAGACCCAGTACTTC.

This sequence joins TRBV9 and TRBJ2-1, with 8 bases lining up with TRBD1. The V and J ends lost 4 bases and 1 base, in that order; junction bases with no gene match: 4. The CDR3 is 15 amino acids. In germline, CDR1 is SGDLS, CDR2 YYNGEE. The chain's CDR3 is CASSPGTGSYNEQFF. The DNA for the CDR3 is TGTGCCAGCAGCCCCGGGACAGGTTCCTACAATGAGCAGTTCTTC.

This chain links TRBV7-2 with TRBJ2-1, with a tentative D call TRBD2 (6 bases). The CDR3 extends over 14 amino acids. The V end was cut by 5 bases, the J end by 12 bases, with 20 bases between. Germline CDR1 and CDR2: SGHTA and FQGNSA. CDR3 loop: CASSVGPAEGSQFF. The CDR3 coding sequence is TGTGCCAGCAGCGTAGGCCCCGCGGAGGGGTCGCAGTTCTTC.

The rearrangement uses TRBV10-2 and TRBJ2-7, with a possible D match to TRBD1 (5 bases). This CDR3 has 12 amino acids. Trimming removed 4 bases from V and 3 bases from J, with 7 bases in between. Germline values: CDR1 WSHSY, CDR2 SAAADI. The CDR3 is CASSVRVYEQYF. The CDR3 DNA reads TGCGCCAGCAGTGTCAGGGTCTACGAGCAGTACTTC.

This clone was picked up a small number of times. The V and J genes are TRBV2 and TRBJ1-2; tentative D call: TRBD1 (6 bases). The CDR3 consists of 16 residues. Germline CDR1 is SNHLY and CDR2 is FYNNEI. Trimming took off 3 bases at V and 0 bases at J, with 14 bases between the two ends. Here the CDR3 reads CASSDSDSRANYGYTF. The CDR3 bases are TGTGCCAGCAGTGATTCGGACAGCCGAGCTAACTATGGCTACACCTTC.

The rearrangement links TRBV10-3 to TRBJ2-6; possible D gene TRBD1, 5 bases. The CDR3 has 16 amino acids. Germline loops: CDR1 ENHRY, CDR2 SYGVKD. Trimming removed 4 bases from V and 4 bases from J, with 14 bases in between. The CDR3 bases are TGTGCCATCAGTGCGATCAGGGCTTCGGGGGCCAACGTCCTGACTTTC. It translates to CAISAIRASGANVLTF.

This clone has a handful of counts. The rearrangement joins TRBV7-9 to TRBJ2-7; TRBD2 agrees at 7 bases. The V and J ends lost 3 bases and 1 base, in that order; junction bases with no gene match: 12. Germline V gene data show CDR1 as SEHNR and CDR2 as FQNEAQ (reference sequence). The CDR3 is 17 residues long. The CDR3 DNA sequence: TGTGCCAGCAGCTTGGTTATTGGCCGCGGGGGATCCTACGAGCAGTACTTC. Amino acid sequence: CASSLVIGRGGSYEQYF.

The rearrangement uses TRBV6-5 and TRBJ2-7; D perhaps matches TRBD1 (6 bases). The V end lost 6 bases, the J end lost 0 bases, and 15 bases lay between the germline ends. The germline gives CDR1 MNHEY, CDR2 SVGAGI. This CDR3 has 15 residues. DNA of the CDR3: TGTGCCAGCAGCCGAGGGACGGACAGCTCCTACGAGCAGTACTTC. This gives the protein CASSRGTDSSYEQYF.

The CDR3 DNA reads TGTGCCAGCACGGTCGGGGGCACTGAAGCTTTCTTT. Translation gives CASTVGGTEAFF. The chain carries TRBV2 and TRBJ1-1; perhaps TRBD1 as D (5 bases). V lost 7 bases, J lost 4 bases, and 10 bases lay in between. There are 12 residues in the CDR3. Germline CDR1 SNHLY, CDR2 FYNNEI.

This clone was detected only once. The rearrangement links TRBV5-1 to TRBJ2-7, with TRBD1 matching 9 bases. The CDR3 extends over 19 amino acids. Germline CDR1 reads SGHRS; CDR2 reads YFSETQ. With V trimmed by 7 bases and J by 2 bases, 22 bases remained unmatched. The CDR3 region has the DNA TGCGCCAGCGGGAGACTCCGGGACAGGGCGAGATATCCCACCTACGAGCAGTACTTC. This codes for CASGRLRDRARYPTYEQYF.

This clone was detected only once. The V call is TRBV6-4, the J call TRBJ2-7; possible D gene TRBD1, 5 bases. The CDR3 sequence is 13 residues long. V lost 3 bases to trimming and J lost 7 bases, with 13 bases between them. Germline CDR1 reads MRHNA; CDR2 reads SNTAGT. The CDR3 loop is CASSETDQGEQYF. The CDR3 region has the DNA TGTGCCAGCAGTGAAACCGACCAGGGAGAGCAGTACTTC.

The table lists this clone with a few counts. This chain connects TRBV4-2 to TRBJ2-7; 9 bases are a match to TRBD2. Per the germline V gene, CDR1 is LGHNA and CDR2 is YNFKEQ. The CDR3 consists of 15 residues. With 1 base clipped from V and 3 bases from J, the junction kept 4 bases outside the gene matches. In DNA, the CDR3 is TGTGCCAGCAGCCAAGGACTTAGCGGGAGCTACGAGCAGTACTTC. It codes for CASSQGLSGSYEQYF.

This clone has more than one count but fewer than ten. The J gene is TRBJ2-5, the V gene TRBV9; D is unresolved. This CDR3 region has 13 residues. CDR1 is SGDLS, CDR2 YYNGEE, per germline. Trimming left V 2 bases short and J 4 bases short, with 9 bases between. The CDR3 spells CASSVGPGETQYF. The CDR3 bases are TGTGCCAGCAGCGTTGGGCCCGGAGAGACCCAGTACTTC.